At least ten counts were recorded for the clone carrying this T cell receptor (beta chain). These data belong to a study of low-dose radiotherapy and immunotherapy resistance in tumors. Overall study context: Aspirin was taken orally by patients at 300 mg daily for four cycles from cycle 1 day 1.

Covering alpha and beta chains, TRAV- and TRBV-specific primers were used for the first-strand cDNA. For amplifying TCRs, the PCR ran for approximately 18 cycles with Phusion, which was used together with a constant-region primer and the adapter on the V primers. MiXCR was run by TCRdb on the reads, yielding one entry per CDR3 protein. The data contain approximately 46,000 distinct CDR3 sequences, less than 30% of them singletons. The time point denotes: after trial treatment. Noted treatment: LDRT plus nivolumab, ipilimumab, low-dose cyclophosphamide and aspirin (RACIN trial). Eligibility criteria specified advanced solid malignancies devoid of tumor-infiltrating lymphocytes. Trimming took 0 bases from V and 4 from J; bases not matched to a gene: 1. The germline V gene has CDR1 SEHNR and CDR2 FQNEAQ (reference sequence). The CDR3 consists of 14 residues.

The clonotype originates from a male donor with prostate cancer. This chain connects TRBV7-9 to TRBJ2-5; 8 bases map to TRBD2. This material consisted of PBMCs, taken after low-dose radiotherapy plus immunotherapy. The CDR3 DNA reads TGTGCCAGCAGCTTAGCGCGGGGGGTAGAGACCCAGTACTTC. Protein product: CASSLARGVETQYF. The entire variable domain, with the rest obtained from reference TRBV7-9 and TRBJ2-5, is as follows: DTGVSQNPRHKITKRGQNVTFRCDPISEHNRLYWYRQTLGQGPEFLTYFQNEAQLEKSRLLSDRFSAERPKGSFSTLEIQRTEQGDSAMYLCASSLARGVETQYFGPGTRLLVL.